A single sample gave rise to the 12 T cell receptor beta chains below, sequenced in a study of graft-versus-host responses after intestinal transplantation. Measured with immunoSEQ multiplex PCR; TCRdb has only the in-frame clones, and not every one. In the table there are around 120,000 clones, just over 90% of which are singletons. These receptors have no identified antigens. The material was unstimulated CD4+ T cells sorted from spleen or lymph node cells, obtained before intestinal transplant. The receptors come from a human donor who received an intestinal transplant.

This clone was detected a few times. The chain links TRBV7-2 to TRBJ1-1; D uncertain. Germline CDR1 SGHTA, CDR2 FQGNSA. The CDR3 consists of 13 residues. V lost 5 bases and J 4 bases, leaving 11 bases between the germline ends. Here the CDR3 DNA reads TGTGCCAGCAGCCCCCCGGCTAGCACTGAAGCTTTCTTT. This sequence encodes CASSPPASTEAFF.

The CDR3 nucleotides are TGCGCCAGCAGCTTCCGACTAGCGGGGGCGAACACCGGGGAGCTGTTTTTT. Its protein product is CASSFRLAGANTGELFF. The chain combines TRBV5-1 with TRBJ2-2; 12 positions match TRBD2. Germline CDR1 and CDR2: SGHRS and YFSETQ. The CDR3 covers 17 residues. Germline trimming cut 2 bases from V and 0 bases from J; bases unmatched to any gene: 2.

Only a few counts were recorded for this clone. The chain recombines TRBV30 with TRBJ2-7, with TRBD2 as a possible D gene (6 bases). Trimming took off 2 bases at V and 0 bases at J, with 11 bases between the two ends. This CDR3 has 14 residues. Looked up from germline, CDR1 is GTSNPN and CDR2 is SVGIG (reference sequence). The CDR3 spells CAWSMQGGSYEQYF. CDR3 nucleotides: TGTGCCTGGAGTATGCAGGGAGGCTCCTACGAGCAGTACTTC.

The chain couples TRBV7-2 to TRBJ2-1, with TRBD2 identical over 13 bases. Looked up from germline, CDR1 is SGHTA and CDR2 is FQGNSA. The length of the CDR3 is 18 residues. With 5 bases clipped from V and 3 bases from J, the junction kept 10 bases outside the gene matches. In DNA, the CDR3 is TGTGCCAGCAGCCGTTTGACTAGCGGGGGGTACTTCTACAATGAGCAGTTCTTC. Translated, it gives CASSRLTSGGYFYNEQFF.

The chain carries TRBV19 and TRBJ1-1; D not certain. The V gene lost 7 bases and the J gene lost 2 bases, with 11 bases spanning the gap. Germline-derived CDR1 and CDR2 are LNHDA and SQIVND (reference sequence). The CDR3 spans 13 residues. The CDR3 here is CASIPRTNTEAFF. For the CDR3, the DNA is TGTGCCAGTATCCCGCGAACTAACACTGAAGCTTTCTTT.

This clone was detected a few times. This chain joins TRBV30 and TRBJ2-2; 7 bases line up with TRBD2. CDR1 and CDR2 from the germline V gene are GTSNPN and SVGIG (reference sequence). The V segment lost 7 bases and the J segment 6 bases; nucleotides outside the gene matches: 5. The CDR3 is made up of 12 amino acids. In DNA form, the CDR3 reads TGTGCCTCCCATGGGGGGGCCGGGGAGCTGTTTTTT. This encodes CASHGGAGELFF.

The chain uses TRBV6-1 and TRBJ1-1; weak D call: TRBD1 (5 bases). From germline, CDR1 is MNHNS and CDR2 SASEGT. V was trimmed by 3 bases and J by 1 base, leaving 6 bases between them. There are 13 residues in the CDR3. The CDR3: CASSDRANTEAFF. The DNA of the CDR3 is TGTGCCAGCAGTGACAGGGCGAACACTGAAGCTTTCTTT.

The chain is built from TRBV30 and TRBJ1-6; 7 bases agree with TRBD1. The CDR3 loop spans 15 amino acids. V lost 3 bases, J lost 0 bases, and 2 bases stayed unmatched. The germline CDR1 and CDR2 sequences are GTSNPN and SVGIG (reference sequence). CDR3: CAWSAGGSYNSPLHF. Written as DNA, the CDR3 is TGTGCCTGGAGCGCAGGGGGCTCCTATAATTCACCCCTCCACTTT.

This clone is a singleton in its sample. V gene TRBV6-5 combines with J gene TRBJ2-7, with D perhaps TRBD2 (5 bases). The CDR3 extends over 11 amino acids. V gave up 5 bases and J gave up 4 bases, with 6 bases separating them. Germline V gene sequence: CDR1 MNHEY, CDR2 SVGAGI. DNA of the CDR3: TGTGCCAGCAGTGAGGGTTACGAGCAGTACTTC. It specifies CASSEGYEQYF.

The chain is built from TRBV7-9 and TRBJ2-7; TRBD1 matches 7 bases. The CDR3 has 18 amino acids. With V trimmed by 5 bases and J by 2 bases, 18 bases remained unmatched. The germline V gene encodes CDR1 SEHNR and CDR2 FQNEAQ (reference sequence). CDR3 in amino acids: CASSLKGLGTVYAYEQYF. The CDR3 DNA sequence: TGTGCCAGCAGCCTTAAAGGCTTGGGGACAGTTTATGCCTACGAGCAGTACTTC. The whole variable domain, filled in from reference TRBV7-9 and TRBJ2-7, reads DTGVSQNPRHKITKRGQNVTFRCDPISEHNRLYWYRQTLGQGPEFLTYFQNEAQLEKSRLLSDRFSAERPKGSFSTLEIQRTEQGDSAMYLCASSLKGLGTVYAYEQYFGPGTRLTVT.

In its sample, this clone was seen a few times. J is TRBJ2-3 and V is TRBV5-6; 8 bases map to TRBD1. V was pared by 7 bases and J by 0 bases, with 4 bases of the junction left unmatched. The CDR3 is 14 amino acids. Germline CDR1 is SGHDT and CDR2 is YYEEEE. The CDR3 region is CASCTGGSTDTQYF. The CDR3 coding sequence is TGTGCCAGCTGTACAGGGGGTAGCACAGATACGCAGTATTTT.

This chain uses TRBV4-1 with TRBJ2-2; 8 bases are a match to TRBD2. The CDR3 runs to 17 residues. After removal of 1 base from V and 4 bases from J, the junction contained 8 bases not matched to a gene. Germline V gene lookup returns CDR1 MGHRA and CDR2 YSYEKL. For the CDR3, the DNA is TGCGCCAGCAGCCAAGGGCAAGCGGGGGTCATCACCGGGGAGCTGTTTTTT. It yields the protein CASSQGQAGVITGELFF.